These 9 T cell receptor beta chains share one sample of origin, sequenced in a study of cytomegalovirus exposure and HLA in healthy donors listed by TCRdb under 2017. Library generation was performed with the immunoSEQ multiplex PCR assay. For the multiplex PCR, a mixture combining 60 forward primers for TCR Vbeta segments and 13 reverse primers for TCR Jbeta segments was used. The table was pulled from immuneACCESS by TCRdb, which kept in-frame rearrangements only. Such tables lose some clones; where checked, under half of the loss comes from unresolved V genes, and the rest has no known cause. The sample includes fewer than 75,000 clones, with roughly three quarters observed a single time. The leading ten clones occupy just under 3% of the sample. The sample consisted of PBMCs. The receptors stem from a woman under 40 in good health and CMV-seronegative.

This chain uses TRBV27 with TRBJ1-4; D is unclear. Trimming removed 4 bases at V and 3 bases at J, with 9 bases between. From germline, CDR1 is MNHEY and CDR2 SMNVEV (reference sequence). CDR3 length: 14 residues. CDR3 DNA: TGTGCCAGCAGTTCCCGACGGGCTAATGAAAAACTGTTTTTT. As protein: CASSSRRANEKLFF.

The chain recombines TRBV10-3 with TRBJ2-5, with a tentative D call TRBD2 (6 bases). Between the trimmed V and J ends, which lost 5 bases and 2 bases, there was a span of 15 bases. Germline lookup yields CDR1 ENHRY and CDR2 SYGVKD. CDR3 size: 15 residues. CDR3 sequence reads: CAISNSGTGQETQYF. CDR3 coding DNA: TGTGCCATCAGTAACTCCGGGACTGGACAAGAGACCCAGTACTTC.

The chain carries TRBV7-2 and TRBJ1-2; D not certain. Trimming removed 5 bases at V and 4 bases at J, with 17 bases between. The CDR3 runs 15 residues. CDR1 and CDR2 (germline): SGHTA, FQGNSA. In DNA, the CDR3 is TGTGCCAGCAGCCCTACGCGGCCGGGAGGCTATGGCTACACCTTC. It codes for CASSPTRPGGYGYTF.

A few counts support this clone. The genes are TRBV4-1 and TRBJ2-2; weak D call: TRBD1 (5 bases). Germline CDR1 reads MGHRA; CDR2 reads YSYEKL. Deletions cut 2 bases from V and 6 bases from J, with 19 bases between. The CDR3 runs to 17 residues. CDR3 amino acids: CASSQIDMGLGSGELFF. CDR3 bases: TGCGCCAGCAGCCAAATAGACATGGGGCTCGGATCCGGGGAGCTGTTTTTT.

The rearrangement uses TRBV5-1 and TRBJ2-7; D is unclear. The CDR3 is 15 amino acids. Germline CDR1 SGHRS, CDR2 YFSETQ. V lost 0 bases and J 3 bases, leaving 13 bases between the germline ends. CDR3 in DNA: TGCGCCAGCAGCTTGGGAGGAAAGGTCGGCTACGAGCAGTACTTC. Encoded protein: CASSLGGKVGYEQYF. Using reference TRBV5-1 and TRBJ2-7 for the parts outside the CDR3, the full variable domain is KAGVTQTPRYLIKTRGQQVTLSCSPISGHRSVSWYQQTPGQGLQFLFEYFSETQRNKGNFPGRFSGRQFSNSRSEMNVSTLELGDSALYLCASSLGGKVGYEQYFGPGTRLTVT.

V gene TRBV10-2 combines with J gene TRBJ2-7; D remains ambiguous. Per the germline V gene, CDR1 is WSHSY and CDR2 is SAAADI. V was pared by 7 bases and J by 2 bases, with 15 bases between. CDR3 length: 14 amino acids. The CDR3 sequence is CASKKGPEAYEQYF. Here the CDR3 DNA reads TGCGCCAGCAAGAAAGGTCCTGAGGCCTACGAGCAGTACTTC.

The chain is built from TRBV7-2 and TRBJ1-2; D not certain. The CDR3 length is 13 residues. V lost 5 bases and J 4 bases, leaving 11 bases between the germline ends. Germline V gene data show CDR1 as SGHTA and CDR2 as FQGNSA. The chain's CDR3 is CASSPRGAYGYTF. The CDR3 DNA follows: TGTGCCAGCAGCCCAAGAGGAGCCTATGGCTACACCTTC.

The chain carries TRBV5-1 and TRBJ1-1, with 7 bases identical to TRBD1. This CDR3 has 13 residues. Germline loops: CDR1 SGHRS, CDR2 YFSETQ. Trimming cost V 7 bases and J 5 bases; bases outside gene matches: 8. The CDR3: CASVRDRSTEAFF. The CDR3 bases are TGCGCCAGCGTCAGGGACAGAAGTACTGAAGCTTTCTTT. The full variable domain, in which reference TRBV5-1 and TRBJ1-1 provide the parts outside the CDR3, is KAGVTQTPRYLIKTRGQQVTLSCSPISGHRSVSWYQQTPGQGLQFLFEYFSETQRNKGNFPGRFSGRQFSNSRSEMNVSTLELGDSALYLCASVRDRSTEAFFGQGTRLTVV.

Only one count was recorded for this clone. V is TRBV5-1 and J is TRBJ2-5, with a weak D call TRBD2 (5 bases). Trimming stripped 5 bases from V and 1 base from J, with 9 bases between. The CDR3 is 13 residues long. Germline assignment: CDR1 SGHRS and CDR2 YFSETQ. The CDR3 DNA reads as TGCGCCAGCAGTTTCGGACTCCAAGAGACCCAGTACTTC. Translated: CASSFGLQETQYF.